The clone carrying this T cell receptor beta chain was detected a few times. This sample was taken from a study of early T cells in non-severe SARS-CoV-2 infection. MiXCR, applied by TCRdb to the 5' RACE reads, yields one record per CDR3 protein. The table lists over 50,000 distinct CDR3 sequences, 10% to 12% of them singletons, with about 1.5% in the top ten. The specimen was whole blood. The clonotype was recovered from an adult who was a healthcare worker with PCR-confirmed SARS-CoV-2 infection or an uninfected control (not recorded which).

In DNA, the CDR3 is TGTGCCAGCAGCCCCAGGGGCGGGGAGCTGTTTTTT. Its translation: CASSPRGGELFF. The rearrangement uses TRBV6-5 and TRBJ2-2; perhaps TRBD1 as D (6 bases). This CDR3 has 12 amino acids. The germline CDR1 and CDR2 sequences are MNHEY and SVGAGI. The V end was cut by 6 bases, the J end by 7 bases, with 9 bases between.